The TCR beta chain under discussion was sequenced for a study of shared clonotypes between healthy human individuals. This clone appeared a single time. The antigen is not known. Findings and limits, study-wide: Unshared clonotypes carried lower generation probabilities than those common to all four donors.

V lost 4 bases, J lost 0 bases, and 13 bases lay in between. The CDR3 has 15 amino acids. Germline-derived CDR1 and CDR2 are MNHNY and SVGAGI (reference sequence). Generated by immunoSEQ multiplex PCR, the TCRdb table keeps only in-frame clones and is missing some. Of around 2,000,000 clones detected, 85% to 95% appear once; the ten largest clones hold 0.13%. The TCR sequence derives from a man aged 18 to 35 in good health. Sequencing was carried out using naive CD4+ T cells sorted from blood. Sample subset: CD45RA+ positively selected. The chain combines TRBV6-6 with TRBJ2-7, with D tentatively TRBD2 (5 bases). The CDR3 spells CASSSWTQSSYEQYF. Written as DNA, the CDR3 is TGTGCCAGCAGTTCCTGGACTCAGAGCTCCTACGAGCAGTACTTC.